These 20 T cell receptor beta chains were all obtained from the same sample, sequenced in a study of blood T cell repertoires in COVID-19. Repertoires were generated with immunoSEQ multiplex PCR, while TCRdb's copy carries only in-frame clones and drops some. The sample records around 320,000 clones, roughly 87% being singletons. The sequenced material came from peripheral blood. The receptor set was obtained from a man between 18 and 29 years old with active or convalescent COVID-19.

V gene TRBV9 combines with J gene TRBJ2-1; 7 bases align to TRBD2. The CDR3 runs to 14 residues. In germline, CDR1 is SGDLS, CDR2 YYNGEE. Losses at the gene ends were 3 bases for V and 7 bases for J; bases not matched to a gene: 7. The DNA for the CDR3 is TGTGCCAGCAGCGCCCGGACTAGGGTTAATGAGCAGTTCTTC. Translation: CASSARTRVNEQFF.

The V call is TRBV3-1 (or the pseudogene TRBV3-2), the J call TRBJ2-3; D perhaps matches TRBD1 (5 bases). The CDR3 consists of 17 residues. Germline V gene sequence: CDR1 LGHDT, CDR2 YNNKEL (reference sequence). The ends were cut back, 0 bases at V and 1 base at J, with 14 bases in the middle. The CDR3 spells CASSQDYRRGGTDTQYF. In DNA, the CDR3 is TGTGCCAGCAGCCAAGATTATCGAAGGGGTGGCACAGATACGCAGTATTTT.

The chain recombines TRBV7-2 with TRBJ1-6, with D possibly being TRBD1 (6 bases). V lost 5 bases and J 6 bases, leaving 17 bases between the germline ends. Germline V lookup: CDR1 SGHTA, CDR2 FQGNSA. The CDR3 spans 16 residues. CDR3 region: CASSPETGSGNSPLHF. Here the CDR3 DNA reads TGTGCCAGCAGCCCGGAAACAGGGTCGGGTAATTCACCCCTCCACTTT.

This clone occurred once. The rearrangement links TRBV7-9 to TRBJ2-7, with D tentatively TRBD1 (6 bases). Germline CDR1 SEHNR, CDR2 FQNEAQ (reference sequence). The germline V and J ends were trimmed by 4 bases and 6 bases, with 19 bases remaining between them. The CDR3 sequence is 15 residues long. The CDR3 bases are TGTGCCAGCAGCTCCCGCACCTCCGACAGGTCCGAGCAGTACTTC. Residues: CASSSRTSDRSEQYF.

The sample holds a few counts of this clone. CDR3 amino acids: CASSQLRDSQEPQHF. The DNA of the CDR3 is TGTGCCAGCAGCCAACTCCGGGACTCCCAAGAGCCCCAGCATTTT. V is TRBV16 and J is TRBJ1-5, with a weak D call TRBD1 (5 bases). The germline gives CDR1 KGHSY, CDR2 FQNENV. CDR3 length: 15 residues. V gave up 2 bases and J gave up 8 bases, with 16 bases separating them.

The gene calls are TRBV19 and TRBJ2-7; D possibly corresponds to TRBD2 (5 bases). The CDR3 is made up of 13 amino acids. From germline, CDR1 is LNHDA and CDR2 SQIVND (reference sequence). V was trimmed by 6 bases and J by 0 bases, leaving 9 bases between them. The DNA for the CDR3 is TGTGCCAGTAGCCTACTAGGCTCCTACGAGCAGTACTTC. This encodes CASSLLGSYEQYF.

This chain uses TRBV5-1 with TRBJ1-1; D gene uncertain. The CDR3 runs to 15 residues. The V end was cut by 0 bases, the J end by 3 bases, with 12 bases between. Germline assignment: CDR1 SGHRS and CDR2 YFSETQ. CDR3 nucleotide sequence: TGCGCCAGCAGCTTGGCCGGGAATCCGGACACTGAAGCTTTCTTT. Translation: CASSLAGNPDTEAFF.

The chain joins TRBV5-6 to TRBJ2-7, with D maybe TRBD2 (6 bases). V was cut by 1 base and J by 0 bases, with 8 bases left in between. This CDR3 spans 14 amino acids. Germline V gene data show CDR1 as SGHDT and CDR2 as YYEEEE. CDR3 amino acids: CASSLWEVSYEQYF. The CDR3, as DNA: TGTGCCAGCAGCTTGTGGGAGGTCTCCTACGAGCAGTACTTC.

The chain is built from TRBV11-2 and TRBJ2-7; D not certain. In germline, CDR1 is SGHAT, CDR2 FQNNGV. Trimming took off 1 base at V and 0 bases at J, with 7 bases between the two ends. This CDR3 has 14 residues. Written as DNA, the CDR3 is TGTGCCAGCAGCTTAGCCGTCGGCTCCTACGAGCAGTACTTC. This encodes CASSLAVGSYEQYF.

The CDR3 coding sequence is TGCAGCGTTGAAGATCGGGGACAGGGTGACTATGGCTACACCTTC. Residues: CSVEDRGQGDYGYTF. The gene calls are TRBV29-1 and TRBJ1-2, with 9 bases that match TRBD1. In germline, CDR1 is SQVTM, CDR2 ANQGSEA. The CDR3 runs to 15 residues. V lost 0 bases, J lost 3 bases, and 5 bases stayed unmatched.

The chain is built from TRBV27 and TRBJ2-1; D gene ambiguous. Germline CDR1 is MNHEY and CDR2 is SMNVEV (reference sequence). V was shortened by 8 bases and J by 9 bases, with 14 bases between the two germline ends. The CDR3 has 12 residues. CDR3 in amino acids: CASRSKIREQFF. The DNA of the CDR3 is TGTGCCAGCCGCTCTAAGATTCGTGAGCAGTTCTTC.

The chain carries TRBV6-5 and TRBJ1-1; the match to TRBD1 covers 7 bases. Per the germline V gene, CDR1 is MNHEY and CDR2 is SVGAGI. The CDR3 sequence is 14 residues long. Germline trimming cut 5 bases from V and 3 bases from J; bases unmatched to any gene: 6. The CDR3 region is CASSRDRAYTEAFF. The CDR3 DNA is TGTGCCAGCAGTCGAGACAGGGCCTACACTGAAGCTTTCTTT.

The rearrangement links TRBV5-1 to TRBJ2-1, with 12 bases identical to TRBD2. The V segment lost 4 bases and the J segment 9 bases; nucleotides outside the gene matches: 5. This CDR3 is built from 14 residues. The V gene's germline CDR1 is SGHRS and CDR2 YFSETQ. The CDR3 region is CASSLTSGSGEQFF. CDR3 in DNA: TGCGCCAGCAGCCTGACTAGCGGGAGTGGTGAGCAGTTCTTC.

The chain uses TRBV3-1 (or the pseudogene TRBV3-2) and TRBJ2-7; TRBD2 agrees at 7 bases. This CDR3 has 17 residues. Per germline, CDR1 LGHDT and CDR2 YNNKEL (reference sequence). J lost 2 bases, V lost 0 bases, and 10 bases had no gene match. This CDR3 reads CASSQDLTGGGTYEQYF. The DNA of the CDR3 is TGTGCCAGCAGCCAAGATCTGACGGGCGGGGGAACCTACGAGCAGTACTTC.

This chain connects TRBV3-1 (or the pseudogene TRBV3-2) to TRBJ2-1, with 9 positions matching TRBD2. Per germline, CDR1 LGHDT and CDR2 YNNKEL (reference sequence). Trimming took 6 bases from V and 8 from J; bases not matched to a gene: 11. This CDR3 has 15 amino acids. The CDR3 sequence: CASRQRLADGDEQFF. CDR3 sequence (DNA): TGTGCCAGCAGACAACGACTAGCGGACGGGGATGAGCAGTTCTTC.

The rearrangement joins TRBV7-9 to TRBJ1-1; TRBD1 matches 9 bases. V lost 4 bases and J lost 1; bases outside the gene matches: 7. The CDR3 contains 16 residues. Germline CDR1 reads SEHNR; CDR2 reads FQNEAQ (reference sequence). The CDR3, as DNA: TGTGCCAGCAGCTCCCCGGACAGGGGTAGGAACACTGAAGCTTTCTTT. Protein product: CASSSPDRGRNTEAFF.

This clone was recorded a few times. This chain uses TRBV2 with TRBJ1-1; D not certain. From germline, CDR1 is SNHLY and CDR2 FYNNEI. V was shortened by 5 bases and J by 2 bases, with 12 bases between the two germline ends. CDR3 length: 14 amino acids. CDR3 protein: CASSTRLENTEAFF. As DNA, the CDR3 is TGTGCCAGCAGTACACGGCTAGAAAACACTGAAGCTTTCTTT.

CDR3 protein: CASSIALAGSYEQYF. The CDR3 DNA is TGTGCCAGTAGCATCGCCCTAGCGGGGTCCTACGAGCAGTACTTC. The chain couples TRBV19 to TRBJ2-7; 9 nucleotides match TRBD2. The CDR3 covers 15 residues. The germline gives CDR1 LNHDA, CDR2 SQIVND (reference sequence). V trimming: 6 bases; J trimming: 1 base; junction bases outside the gene matches: 7. Variable domain in full (rest from reference TRBV19 and TRBJ2-7): DGGITQSPKYLFRKEGQNVTLSCEQNLNHDAMYWYRQDPGQGLRLIYYSQIVNDFQKGDIAEGYSVSREKKESFPLTVTSAQKNPTAFYLCASSIALAGSYEQYFGPGTRLTVT.

The chain combines TRBV4-2 with TRBJ2-2; TRBD2 agrees at 9 bases. V lost 1 base to trimming and J lost 3 bases; unmatched junction nucleotides: 3. The CDR3 totals 16 residues. The germline V gene encodes CDR1 LGHNA and CDR2 YNFKEQ. Written as DNA, the CDR3 is TGTGCCAGCAGCCAAGTAGCGGGAGTCGACACCGGGGAGCTGTTTTTT. Translating gives CASSQVAGVDTGELFF.

This chain connects TRBV13 to TRBJ2-1; 7 positions agree with TRBD1. This CDR3 is 15 amino acids long. J gave up 2 bases and V 4 bases, and 5 bases lay outside the gene matches. In germline, CDR1 is PRHDT, CDR2 FYEKMQ (reference sequence). Here the CDR3 DNA reads TGTGCCAGCAGCTCCGCGGACAGGCCCTACAATGAGCAGTTCTTC. Translation: CASSSADRPYNEQFF. The full variable domain, rest sourced from reference TRBV13 and TRBJ2-1, is AAGVIQSPRHLIKEKRETATLKCYPIPRHDTVYWYQQGPGQDPQFLISFYEKMQSDKGSIPDRFSAQQFSDYHSELNMSSLELGDSALYFCASSSADRPYNEQFFGPGTRLTVL.